This entry describes one TCR beta chain. This clone was recorded a few times. Its target antigen remains unknown. No base qualities exist here, and no much larger clone lies one base off it. The V end loses 5 bases and the J end loses 7 bases, and a stretch of 17 bases separates them. According to the germline V gene, CDR1 reads SGHTA and CDR2 reads FQGNSA. From the cysteine through the phenylalanine, the CDR3 covers 14 amino acids. The only DNA kept is the CDR3, 42 bases in frame from the first base. This sample is drawn from a study of blood T cell repertoires in COVID-19 (TCRdb year 2020). Looking at the study overall: The collaborator samples originated in the United States, Italy and Spain and spanned the acute and convalescent phases of COVID-19. The material from the prospective study consisted of cDNA or gDNA derived from T cells, B-cell-depleted T cells, or PBMCs. Deeply sampled blood TCRbeta repertoires from subjects exposed to, actively infected with, or recovered from COVID-19 were included in the dataset. The repertoires were made available in a free public database intended to serve as a resource for research on the immune response to SARS-CoV-2. Samples were obtained from the ongoing ImmuneRACE study (first 160 participants) and from 1,200 or so subjects provided by 6 global collaborators. A de-identified subject ID, COVID-19 status, age in years and sex were almost always included in the sample metadata. Where available, HLA class I and class II types were taken from metadata supplied by the sample provider and were not determined by assay-based typing.

Study-wide conclusions, independent of this receptor: Clinical and demographic metadata were provided uncurated, with the amount varying by source and participant.

TCRbeta CDR3 regions were amplified from genomic DNA using the immunoSEQ Assay, a bias-controlled multiplex PCR. The authors' pipeline ran thus. Nucleated cell counts per sample were estimated from amplification of reference gene primers within the assay. To quantify the absolute abundance of each unique TCRbeta CDR3 rearrangement, sequence reads were collapsed and filtered. For each sample, productive Simpson clonality was calculated by taking the square root of Simpson's diversity index across productive rearrangements. The source is immuneACCESS, and TCRdb retained only in-frame sequences with V and J called. Part of the clones is not carried over; for the studies checked, unresolved V genes explain less than half of this, and the remainder is unexplained. V and J calls and clone size are as listed in that table; D and trimming were resolved from the DNA. Within this sample are around 300,000 clones, with 90% of them counted one time only. The ten largest make up 2.5% to 3.5% of the sample.

One collaborating source in Seattle enrolled patients during active infection and followed them longitudinally through the course of disease. Collaborating institutions collected whole blood in K2EDTA tubes following their own protocols. For TCRbeta analysis, collaborators shipped samples as frozen whole blood, isolated PBMCs, or DNA extracted from either of those sample types. The rearranged segments are TRBV7-2 and TRBJ1-2, and the D gene may be TRBD1, 6 bases matching. The receptor's source is a woman aged 25-40 years with COVID-19, enrolled during active disease. Sequencing was done on a sample of peripheral blood. In nucleotides, the sequence is TGTGCCAGCAGCCAGTCCCGGGACATTTTTGGCTACACCTTC. Its protein reads: CASSQSRDIFGYTF.